The next 3 T cell receptor beta chains were all read from a single sample in a study of cytomegalovirus exposure and HLA in healthy donors. Researchers ran the PCR with 60 Vbeta and 13 Jbeta primers. Assay used: immunoSEQ multiplex PCR; TCRdb lists only in-frame clones, some missing. This table holds about 150,000 clones, about 76% found once. Sequencing input: PBMCs. The receptors were gathered from a man under 40 in good health and CMV-seropositive.

The chain links TRBV10-3 to TRBJ1-2, with D perhaps TRBD1 (6 bases). This CDR3 is 14 amino acids long. Germline loops: CDR1 ENHRY, CDR2 SYGVKD. With 11 bases removed from V and 4 bases from J, the gap between germline ends came to 20 bases. The CDR3 DNA sequence: TGTGCCGCCGACGGGGGGCAAGGAGTCTATGGCTACACCTTC. Amino acid sequence: CAADGGQGVYGYTF.

Only a few counts were recorded for this clone. The genes are TRBV6-1 and TRBJ2-5; a weak D match, TRBD1 (5 bases). CDR3 size: 14 residues. V was pared by 6 bases and J by 1 base, with 12 bases between. Germline V gene sequence: CDR1 MNHNS, CDR2 SASEGT. Here the CDR3 DNA reads TGTGCCAGCAGCATAGACAGCTCCCAAGAGACCCAGTACTTC. Amino acids: CASSIDSSQETQYF.

The chain has TRBV9 and TRBJ1-6, with unresolved D. V lost 0 bases and J lost 4, with 11 bases in between. The germline V gene encodes CDR1 SGDLS and CDR2 YYNGEE. This CDR3 region has 16 residues. CDR3 residues: CASSVVPNSYNSPLHF. As DNA, the CDR3 is TGTGCCAGCAGCGTAGTCCCGAACAGTTATAATTCACCCCTCCACTTT.